This paragraph reports one T cell receptor (beta chain). What it binds is unknown. This CDR3 is also generated by other DNA sequences in the sample. This sample was taken from a study of shared clonotypes between healthy human individuals. Unmatched junction bases numbered 3, after V lost 8 bases and J lost 3 bases. The CDR3 length is 13 residues. Germline CDR1 SNHLY, CDR2 FYNNEI. Here immunoSEQ multiplex PCR was the method, and the copy in TCRdb shows in-frame clones only, minus some. The table records roughly 2.2 million clones, over 85% of them present only once. Whole-study results and caveats: Donor clonotype sharing was expected to depend on sequencing depth.

Source material: naive CD4+ T cells from PBMCs. Sample subset: CD45RA+ positively selected. The clonotype was recovered from a man younger than 30 in good health. Some clones in this sample may be carry-over from other donors' samples. The chain combines TRBV2 with TRBJ2-1; 8 positions match TRBD2. In nucleotides, the CDR3 is TGTGCCAGCTCGGGGGGGGTCTACAATGAGCAGTTCTTC. It specifies CASSGGVYNEQFF.